The sequence of this TCR beta chain was determined in a study of shared clonotypes between healthy human individuals. The CDR3 sequence is 17 residues long. CDR1 and CDR2 from the germline V gene are MGHDK and SYGVNS. V shed 4 bases, J shed 0 bases, and the junction held 4 bases outside the gene matches. The data were produced by immunoSEQ multiplex PCR, yet TCRdb's version contains in-frame clones alone and is incomplete. This sample has about 500,000 clones; approximately 71% occur once, and the top ten carry 12%. This clone was seen ten or more times. Other DNA sequences in the sample encode the same CDR3.

The specimen was PBMCs. This receptor was taken from a woman aged 40-49 years in good health. Some clones in this sample may be carry-over from other donors' samples. The chain links TRBV25-1 to TRBJ2-3; the match to TRBD2 covers 13 bases. The CDR3 DNA is TGTGCCAGCAGTGGGACTAGCGGGAGCGCTAGCACAGATACGCAGTATTTT. Translation: CASSGTSGSASTDTQYF.